This T cell receptor beta chain stems from a study of regulatory T cells in long-lasting Graves disease. Regarding time point: newly diagnosed GD, antithyroid drugs for less than 3 months. Making the TCR library involved RNA that had been extracted from PBMCs. Germline CDR1 is PRHDT and CDR2 is FYEKMQ (reference sequence). The V end was cut by 5 bases, the J end by 5 bases, with 18 bases between. This CDR3 spans 15 amino acids. This clonotype has ten or more counts. TCR beta libraries were built with iRepertoire HTBI primers and Arm-PCR of CDR3 regions. TCRdb ran MiXCR on the multiplex PCR reads and lists one entry per CDR3 protein. Of 360,000 or so distinct CDR3 sequences listed, over 15% are singletons. The sample was also reused in another study, on T cells in Graves' hyperthyroidism and ophthalmopathy. As that report states: Ophthalmopathy, as predicted by the model, came a median 6.5 months after the prediction.

Material: peripheral blood mononuclear cells (PBMCs), obtained at new diagnosis, from a patient treated with antithyroid drugs. The sequence came from a man in his forties with Graves disease. The chain couples TRBV13 to TRBJ2-5; D is perhaps TRBD1 or TRBD2 (5 bases each). The CDR3: CASSTQGVREETQYF. CDR3 nucleotides: TGTGCCAGCAGCACCCAGGGCGTTAGGGAGGAGACCCAGTACTTC.